Listed below are T cell receptor beta chains from one sample, sequenced in a study of identical twins. TCRdb re-derived calls from the 5' RACE reads in MiXCR, one entry per CDR3 protein. The sample gives hundreds of thousands of distinct CDR3 sequences, about 8% of which show up once; roughly 2% is in the top ten. The sample was also reused in another study, on yellow fever vaccine responses in identical twins.

What was sequenced was memory (CD45RO+) T cells sorted from blood. These receptors all come from a woman aged 18-35 years in good health. Each CDR3 is given with its conserved first and last residue. The D gene is left open where the match is weak. Part of the rows lack a size; the others show once, few, many or a class for expanded clones.

V	J	size	D	DNA	CDR3
TRBV20-1	TRBJ1-2	many	TRBD1	TGCAGTTCAGGCACAGGGGGCTATGGCTACACCTTC	CSSGTGGYGYTF
TRBV3-1	TRBJ2-1	NA	TRBD2	TGTGCCAGCAGCCAACCCCTAGCGGGAAGGTATAATGAGCAGTTCTTC	CASSQPLAGRYNEQFF
TRBV9	TRBJ2-1	few	TRBD2	TGTGCCAGCAGCGCCCTTAGCGGGAGCTCCTACAATGAGCAGTTCTTC	CASSALSGSSYNEQFF
TRBV11-2	TRBJ2-2	many	TRBD2	TGTGCCAGCAGCCCACGACTAGCGGGAGGGCCGGGCACCGGGGAGCTGTTTTTT	CASSPRLAGGPGTGELFF
TRBV5-1	TRBJ1-2	NA	NA	TGCGCCAGCAGCTTGGACAGCTTAAACTATGGCTACACCTTC	CASSLDSLNYGYTF
TRBV6-4	TRBJ2-1	many	TRBD2	TGTGCCAGCAGTGACGGACTAGCGGTCAATGAGCAGTTCTTC	CASSDGLAVNEQFF
TRBV27	TRBJ2-3	few	NA	TGTGCCAGCAGTCTACGACAGAGTAGCACAGATACGCAGTATTTT	CASSLRQSSTDTQYF
TRBV24-1	TRBJ2-3	NA	TRBD2	TGTGCCACCAGTGATCCCTCTCATACGACTAGCGGGAGCGCAGATACGCAGTATTTT	CATSDPSHTTSGSADTQYF
TRBV7-6	TRBJ1-1	NA	NA	TGTGCCGTCTCGGGGGCCGCTGAAGCTTTCTTT	CAVSGAAEAFF
TRBV3-1	TRBJ1-1	many	NA	TGTGCCAGCAGCCACGGAGACACTGAAGCTTTCTTT	CASSHGDTEAFF
TRBV12-3/TRBV12-4	TRBJ1-2	many	NA	TGTGCCAGCAGTTTAACCCAGGGTTATGGCTACACCTTC	CASSLTQGYGYTF
TRBV28	TRBJ2-7	many	TRBD2	TGTGCCAGCAGTCCGGAGGGGGGACTAGCGGGAGTCGAGCAGTACTTC	CASSPEGGLAGVEQYF
TRBV5-1	TRBJ2-2	many	NA	TGCGCCAGCAGCCCCTTACCACCTCGGGAGCTGTTTTTT	CASSPLPPRELFF
TRBV20-1	TRBJ2-5	NA	NA	TGCAGTGCTAGAGGACGACTGGAGACCCACACGGAGACCCAGTACTTC	CSARGRLETHTETQYF
TRBV28	TRBJ2-1	NA	NA	TGTGCCAGCAGTCACCGGGACCCCGACAATGAGCAGTTCTTC	CASSHRDPDNEQFF
TRBV6-5	TRBJ1-4	few	NA	TGTGCCAGCAGTTCCGGGATGACTGAAAAACTGTTTTTT	CASSSGMTEKLFF
TRBV5-1	TRBJ2-2	many	NA	TGCGCCAGCAGCTTGATCGGGGAGCTGTTTTTT	CASSLIGELFF
TRBV15	TRBJ1-1	many	NA	TGTGCCACCAGCAGGAACATGAACACTGAAGCTTTCTTT	CATSRNMNTEAFF
TRBV6-2/TRBV6-3	TRBJ1-1	many	NA	TGTGCCAGCAGTTACACCGACAGAAATGAAGCTTTCTTT	CASSYTDRNEAFF
TRBV12-3/TRBV12-4	TRBJ2-1	many	NA	TGTGCCAGCAGTCCGCCTAGGACTGTCTCCTACAATGAGCAGTTCTTC	CASSPPRTVSYNEQFF
TRBV11-2	TRBJ1-4	few	NA	TGTGCCAGCAGCTTAACAGCGTCTGATGAAAAACTGTTTTTT	CASSLTASDEKLFF
TRBV6-1	TRBJ2-6	few	NA	TGTGCCAGCCAGACGGGGGCTGGGGCCAACGTCCTGACTTTC	CASQTGAGANVLTF
TRBV4-1	TRBJ2-3	NA	TRBD2	TGCGCCAGCAGCCCTTCGACTAGCGGGGGTGTAGATACGCAGTATTTT	CASSPSTSGGVDTQYF
TRBV7-9	TRBJ2-5	NA	NA	TGTGCCAGCAGCTCCCGAGGAGGGGGCGAGACCCAGTACTTC	CASSSRGGGETQYF
TRBV2	TRBJ2-4	NA	TRBD1	TGTGCCAGCAGGGGACAGGGCCCCAAAAACATTCAGTACTTC	CASRGQGPKNIQYF
TRBV5-1	TRBJ2-2	many	TRBD2	TGCGCCAGCAGCGTGTCGCGAGCGGGAGTCGCGTCCGGGGAGCTGTTTTTT	CASSVSRAGVASGELFF
TRBV5-1	TRBJ2-5	NA	TRBD2	TGCGCCAGCAGACAGCGGGAGAGCCAAGAGACCCAGTACTTC	CASRQRESQETQYF
TRBV7-3	TRBJ2-2	few	NA	TGTGCCAGCAGCCCGATGCCCGACGGGGAGCTGTTTTTT	CASSPMPDGELFF